This TCR beta chain was observed in a study of T cells after yellow fever vaccination. Study-wide background: Low-cell-number fractions were prepared with SMART-Seq v4 Ultra Low Input.

Notes on this clonotype: Its antigen is unknown.

The CDR3 is made up of 14 amino acids. J was trimmed by 5 bases and V by 4 bases; bases with no gene match: 5. CDR1 is SQVTM, CDR2 ANQGSEA, per germline. Study-wide findings and caveats: Once the booster was given, most primary-vaccination clones reappeared, at approximately 97% for CD4 and more than 85% for CD8. On re-exposure, the response was weaker but peaked faster, at day 5 versus 15.

Synthesis of TCR cDNA relied on 5'RACE template switching, which attached a universal primer site and UMIs. Using its own MiXCR run on the 5' RACE reads, TCRdb lists one record per CDR3 protein. The sample yields 250,000 to 300,000 distinct CDR3 sequences, approximately 10% seen once. This TCR was recovered from a man in his late teens or twenties who received the YFV17D yellow fever vaccine. The material was CD4+ T cells sorted from PBMCs, obtained 5 days after the yellow fever booster vaccination. This chain uses TRBV29-1 with TRBJ2-3; 11 nucleotides match TRBD1. CDR3 bases: TGCAGCGTTGTAGGGGGACAGGGGGGAGATACGCAGTATTTT. It specifies CSVVGGQGGDTQYF.